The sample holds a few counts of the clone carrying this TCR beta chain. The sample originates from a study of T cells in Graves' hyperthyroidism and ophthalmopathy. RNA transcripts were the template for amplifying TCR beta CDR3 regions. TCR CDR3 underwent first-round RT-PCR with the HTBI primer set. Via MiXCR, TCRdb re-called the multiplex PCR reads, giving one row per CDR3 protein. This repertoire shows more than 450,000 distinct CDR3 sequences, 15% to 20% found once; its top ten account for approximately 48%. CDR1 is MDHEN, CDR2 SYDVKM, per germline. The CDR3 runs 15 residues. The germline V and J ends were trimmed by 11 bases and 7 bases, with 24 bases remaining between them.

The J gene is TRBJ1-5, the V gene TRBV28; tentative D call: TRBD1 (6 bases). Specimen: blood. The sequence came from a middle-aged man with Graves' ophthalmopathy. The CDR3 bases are TGTGCCGGTTCCCAGGGGCCACGGGGGTTACAGCCCCAGCATTTT. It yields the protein CAGSQGPRGLQPQHF. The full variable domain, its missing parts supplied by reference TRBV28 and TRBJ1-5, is DVKVTQSSRYLVKRTGEKVFLECVQDMDHENMFWYRQDPGLGLRLIYFSYDVKMKEKGDIPEGYSVSREKKERFSLILESASTNQTSMYLCAGSQGPRGLQPQHFGDGTRLSIL.